The 11 T cell receptor beta chains below come from one sample, sequenced in a study of PD-1 blockade in classical Hodgkin lymphoma. Sample time point: cycle 4 day 1 (C4D1), after more than five weeks of nivolumab. Every patient was affected by relapse after autologous stem cell transplantation, while exposure to brentuximab vedotin was not uniform. Clones were read by immunoSEQ multiplex PCR, and TCRdb kept only the in-frame ones, dropping some. The sample contains roughly 20,000 clones, roughly 77% of which appear only once. Here the sequenced sample was peripheral blood mononuclear cells (PBMCs), taken before the fourth cycle of nivolumab. These receptors all stem from a human donor with classical Hodgkin lymphoma.

As DNA, the CDR3 is TGTGCCAGCAGTTACCGGGGGTACTATGGCTACACCTTC. Translation gives CASSYRGYYGYTF. The chain couples TRBV6-5 to TRBJ1-2, with TRBD1 as a possible D gene (5 bases). Per germline, CDR1 MNHEY and CDR2 SVGAGI. V was pared by 2 bases and J by 3 bases, with 7 bases between. The CDR3 is 13 amino acids.

This clone was seen only once. The rearrangement joins TRBV4-3 to TRBJ1-1, with a tentative D call TRBD1 (5 bases). This CDR3 has 15 amino acids. The V end was cut by 1 base, the J end by 2 bases, with 11 bases between. Germline CDR1 reads LGHNA; CDR2 reads YSLEER. CDR3: CASSQGMGVNTEAFF. The DNA of the CDR3 is TGCGCCAGCAGCCAAGGTATGGGGGTAAACACTGAAGCTTTCTTT.

The J gene is TRBJ2-7, the V gene TRBV30, with 8 bases lining up with TRBD2. The V gene's germline CDR1 is GTSNPN and CDR2 SVGIG (reference sequence). The V segment lost 4 bases and the J segment 6 bases; nucleotides outside the gene matches: 2. The CDR3 covers 11 residues. CDR3 amino acids: CAWTGGSEQYF. CDR3 nucleotide sequence: TGTGCCTGGACGGGAGGGTCCGAGCAGTACTTC.

The V and J genes are TRBV27 and TRBJ2-7; D is unresolved. Germline V gene lookup returns CDR1 MNHEY and CDR2 SMNVEV (reference sequence). V shed 7 bases and J shed 1 base, with 11 bases lying between them. This CDR3 region has 13 residues. CDR3 nucleotides: TGTGCCAGCAAGGGCCTAATTTCCTACGAGCAGTACTTC. It encodes CASKGLISYEQYF.

In this sample, this clone turned up a few times. The chain employs TRBV10-3 and TRBJ2-1; 10 nucleotides align to TRBD2. Germline CDR1 reads ENHRY; CDR2 reads SYGVKD. V trimming: 5 bases; J trimming: 6 bases; junction bases outside the gene matches: 10. CDR3 length: 16 amino acids. The CDR3 spells CAISPGTSAFINEQFF. The CDR3 nucleotides are TGTGCCATCAGTCCCGGGACTAGCGCTTTTATCAATGAGCAGTTCTTC.

The chain employs TRBV4-3 and TRBJ1-1; D not resolved. Germline V gives CDR1 LGHNA, CDR2 YSLEER. V lost 1 base, J lost 3 bases, and 9 bases lay in between. This CDR3 region has 14 residues. CDR3 residues: CASSQGYRDTEAFF. For the CDR3, the DNA is TGCGCCAGCAGCCAAGGGTATAGAGACACTGAAGCTTTCTTT.

CDR3 DNA: TGTGCCAGCAGCTTCACTCTAAACACCATATATTTT. This sequence encodes CASSFTLNTIYF. The chain has TRBV7-2 and TRBJ1-3, with no clear D. V was trimmed by 3 bases and J by 6 bases, leaving 6 bases between them. This CDR3 contains 12 residues. CDR1 is SGHTA and CDR2 is FQGNSA in the germline V gene.

This chain connects TRBV7-8 to TRBJ2-7; D ambiguous. The CDR3 spans 11 residues. V was shortened by 5 bases and J by 5 bases, with 7 bases between the two germline ends. Looked up from germline, CDR1 is SGHVS and CDR2 is FQNEAQ. CDR3 residues: CASSAGHEQYV. As DNA, the CDR3 is TGTGCCAGCAGCGCAGGCCACGAGCAGTACGTC.

CDR3 in DNA: TGTGCCAGCAGTTCTCGTCCCGTCGGTACGCAGTATTTT. Its translation is CASSSRPVGTQYF. This chain joins TRBV28 and TRBJ2-3; D unclear. Trimming shortened V by 4 bases and J by 8 bases, and 13 bases separated the two germline ends. This CDR3 spans 13 amino acids. Germline V gives CDR1 MDHEN, CDR2 SYDVKM. Supplemented by reference TRBV28 and TRBJ2-3, the full variable domain reads DVKVTQSSRYLVKRTGEKVFLECVQDMDHENMFWYRQDPGLGLRLIYFSYDVKMKEKGDIPEGYSVSREKKERFSLILESASTNQTSMYLCASSSRPVGTQYFGPGTRLTVL.

The rearrangement joins TRBV5-1 to TRBJ2-3; the D is unclear. Trimming cost V 0 bases and J 0 bases, with 11 bases left between them. This CDR3 is 16 amino acids long. The germline V gene encodes CDR1 SGHRS and CDR2 YFSETQ. DNA of the CDR3: TGCGCCAGCAGCTTGGATACGGGTAGAAGCACAGATACGCAGTATTTT. It specifies CASSLDTGRSTDTQYF.

This clone showed up just once. The V call is TRBV18, the J call TRBJ1-5; 7 bases agree with TRBD1. Germline values: CDR1 KGHSH, CDR2 LQKENI. The V gene end was trimmed by 2 bases and the J gene end by 2 bases; junction bases not matched to a gene: 9. This CDR3 has 17 amino acids. The CDR3 coding sequence is TGTGCCAGCTCACCAGCGAGACAGGGTTATCGCAATCAGCCCCAGCATTTT. Amino acid sequence: CASSPARQGYRNQPQHF.